These 8 T cell receptor beta chains share one sample of origin, sequenced in a study of immune evolution from preneoplasia to lung adenocarcinoma. Produced via immunoSEQ multiplex PCR; TCRdb's table is partial and in-frame only. This sample carries thousands of clones, approximately 85% of them seen once, and the ten largest clones take roughly 8.2%. The specimen was FFPE lung adenocarcinoma in situ tissue. These receptors were obtained from a person between 65 and 80 years old with lung adenocarcinoma.

The chain uses TRBV5-1 and TRBJ2-7; 10 positions match TRBD1. This CDR3 is built from 16 residues. Germline values: CDR1 SGHRS, CDR2 YFSETQ. V lost 4 bases to trimming and J lost 1 base; unmatched junction nucleotides: 8. Here the CDR3 DNA reads TGCGCCAGCAGCCTCTCCGGGACAGGGGTTTCCTACGAGCAGTACTTC. Its protein product is CASSLSGTGVSYEQYF.

V and J are TRBV11-2 and TRBJ2-7; possibly TRBD2 for D (5 bases). Germline CDR1 and CDR2: SGHAT and FQNNGV. The CDR3 has 14 amino acids. Trimming took off 4 bases at V and 3 bases at J, with 13 bases between the two ends. This chain's CDR3 is CASSWTTGSYEQYF. The CDR3, as DNA: TGTGCCAGCAGCTGGACCACGGGGAGCTACGAGCAGTACTTC.

J is TRBJ2-1 and V is TRBV30; D not certain. The germline CDR1 and CDR2 sequences are GTSNPN and SVGIG (reference sequence). The V end was cut by 0 bases, the J end by 9 bases, with 12 bases between. This CDR3 comprises 13 residues. CDR3 nucleotide sequence: TGTGCCTGGAGTGTATTGGGCCCGGGTGAGCAGTTCTTC. Protein sequence: CAWSVLGPGEQFF.

This chain joins TRBV19 and TRBJ1-3, with D possibly TRBD1 on 5 matching bases. Germline V gives CDR1 LNHDA, CDR2 SQIVND (reference sequence). This CDR3 region has 15 residues. V lost 5 bases and J lost 0, with 11 bases in between. This CDR3 is CASSAGRYSGNTIYF. The CDR3 nucleotides read TGTGCCAGTAGTGCGGGACGGTACTCTGGAAACACCATATATTTT.

Only one count was recorded for this clone. This sequence joins TRBV2 and TRBJ1-2; D gene ambiguous. V dropped 6 bases and J dropped 2 bases, with 13 bases sitting between them. This CDR3 has 14 amino acids. CDR1 is SNHLY and CDR2 is FYNNEI in the germline V gene. Written as DNA, the CDR3 is TGTGCCAGCAGGAAGACACCCACCAACTATGGCTACACCTTC. Amino acids: CASRKTPTNYGYTF.

This sequence joins TRBV27 and TRBJ2-5; the D is unclear. The J call may be faulty, since TRBJ2-7 better matches the DNA end. Germline V gene data show CDR1 as MNHEY and CDR2 as SMNVEV (reference sequence). The CDR3 contains 15 residues. The CDR3 loop reads CASSLGRALGNEQYF. As DNA, the CDR3 is TGTGCCAGCAGTTTAGGTAGGGCATTAGGTAACGAGCAGTACTTC.

The rearrangement joins TRBV5-4 to TRBJ1-1; D ambiguous. Germline lookup yields CDR1 SGHNT and CDR2 YYREEE (reference sequence). This CDR3 comprises 12 residues. The V end was cut by 2 bases, the J end by 1 base, with 3 bases between. The CDR3 loop is CASSFRNTEAFF. The CDR3 nucleotides are TGTGCCAGCAGCTTCCGGAACACTGAAGCTTTCTTT. Full variable domain (remainder filled in from reference TRBV5-4 and TRBJ1-1): ETGVTQSPTHLIKTRGQQVTLRCSSQSGHNTVSWYQQALGQGPQFIFQYYREEENGRGNFPPRFSGLQFPNYSSELNVNALELDDSALYLCASSFRNTEAFFGQGTRLTVV.

The chain joins TRBV28 to TRBJ2-2, with unresolved D. V was pared by 4 bases and J by 1 base, with 4 bases between. The CDR3 is 13 amino acids. Germline-derived CDR1 and CDR2 are MDHEN and SYDVKM. Here the CDR3 reads CASSWQNTGELFF. In nucleotides, the CDR3 is TGTGCCAGCAGTTGGCAGAACACCGGGGAGCTGTTTTTT.